The 2 T cell receptor beta chains given below trace back to one sample, sequenced in a study of Tregs in tolerant kidney transplant recipients. Data came from immunoSEQ multiplex PCR; TCRdb stores just in-frame clones and leaves some out. This sample has about 120,000 clones; around 91% occur once, and the top ten carry more than 0.5%. The sequenced material came from CD4+ T cells from blood. All receptors come from a human donor in good health.

As DNA, the CDR3 is TGTGCCAGCACCGGGACAGGACGTTTCTATGGCTACACCTTC. It codes for CASTGTGRFYGYTF. The chain is built from TRBV2 and TRBJ1-2, with 8 bases aligning to TRBD1. CDR3 size: 14 residues. CDR1 and CDR2 from the germline V gene are SNHLY and FYNNEI. V dropped 7 bases and J dropped 4; count of bases not matched to a gene: 8.

The gene calls are TRBV7-2 and TRBJ2-2; TRBD2 matches 11 bases. Looked up from germline, CDR1 is SGHTA and CDR2 is FQGNSA. With 5 bases clipped from V and 2 bases from J, the junction kept 10 bases outside the gene matches. This CDR3 contains 18 residues. CDR3 sequence: CASSLRSGGALNTGELFF. DNA of the CDR3: TGTGCCAGCAGCCTGCGTAGCGGGGGGGCCCTAAACACCGGGGAGCTGTTTTTT.